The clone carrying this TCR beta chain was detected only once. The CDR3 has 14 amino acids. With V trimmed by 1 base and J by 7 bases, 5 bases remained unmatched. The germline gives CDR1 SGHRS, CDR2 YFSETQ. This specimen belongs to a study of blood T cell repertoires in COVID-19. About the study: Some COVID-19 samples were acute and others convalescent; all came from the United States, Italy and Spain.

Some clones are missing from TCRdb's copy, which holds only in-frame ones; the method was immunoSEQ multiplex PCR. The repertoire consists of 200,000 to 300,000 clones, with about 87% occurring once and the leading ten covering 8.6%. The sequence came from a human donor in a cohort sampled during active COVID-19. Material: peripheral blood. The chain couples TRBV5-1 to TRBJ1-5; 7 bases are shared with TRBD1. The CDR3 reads CASSLTGERQPQHF. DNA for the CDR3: TGCGCCAGCAGCTTGACAGGGGAAAGGCAGCCCCAGCATTTT.